This TCR beta chain was captured by sequencing in a study of blood T cell repertoires in COVID-19. As for the study in general: The samples span acute and convalescent COVID-19 from the United States, Italy and Spain. Nucleic acid was either cDNA or gDNA, and it came from T cells, B-cell-depleted T cells, or PBMCs.

Only in-frame clones appear in the TCRdb table, and some are missing; sequencing was by immunoSEQ multiplex PCR. The data contain about 210,000 clones, around 88% of them singletons. CDR3 length equals 14 residues. Trimming removed 3 bases from V and 4 bases from J, with 12 bases in between. In germline, CDR1 is LGHDT, CDR2 YNNKEL (reference sequence). The sample taken for sequencing was peripheral blood. V gene TRBV3-1 (or the pseudogene TRBV3-2) combines with J gene TRBJ2-5; TRBD1 might be the D (6 bases). The clonotype was recovered from a man between 18 and 29 years old with active or convalescent COVID-19. The DNA for the CDR3 is TGTGCCAGCAGCCAGGTTCAGGGGAGAGAGACCCAGTACTTC. Its translation is CASSQVQGRETQYF.